This entry lists 12 T cell receptor beta chains sequenced from one sample in a study of blood T cell repertoires in COVID-19. The data were produced by immunoSEQ multiplex PCR, yet TCRdb's version contains in-frame clones alone and is incomplete. The repertoire holds some 80,000 clones, with approximately 79% as singletons. The specimen was peripheral blood. These receptor sequences come from a woman of 80 years or more with active or convalescent COVID-19.

The chain uses TRBV5-1 and TRBJ2-5; TRBD2 aligns across 8 bases. CDR3 length equals 17 residues. Germline trimming cut 0 bases from V and 3 bases from J; bases unmatched to any gene: 10. Per germline, CDR1 SGHRS and CDR2 YFSETQ. The chain's CDR3 is CASSLALAGGAEETQYF. The CDR3 DNA is TGCGCCAGCAGCTTGGCGCTTGCCGGGGGGGCCGAAGAGACCCAGTACTTC.

The gene calls are TRBV7-2 and TRBJ1-6; unclear D gene. V lost 5 bases and J 6 bases, leaving 14 bases between the germline ends. Germline CDR1 SGHTA, CDR2 FQGNSA. This CDR3 has 15 amino acids. CDR3 nucleotide sequence: TGTGCCAGCAGCCTTAGATTGGAGGGTAATTCACCCCTCCACTTT. Translating it yields CASSLRLEGNSPLHF. Based on the CDR3 plus reference TRBV7-2 and TRBJ1-6, the full variable domain is GAGVSQSPSNKVTEKGKDVELRCDPISGHTALYWYRQSLGQGLEFLIYFQGNSAPDKSGLPSDRFSAERTGGSVSTLTIQRTQQEDSAVYLCASSLRLEGNSPLHFGNGTRLTVT.

CDR3 sequence reads: CASSYSDRSYNEQFF. The CDR3, as DNA: TGTGCCAGCAGTTACTCAGACAGATCCTACAATGAGCAGTTCTTC. The chain couples TRBV6-5 to TRBJ2-1, with TRBD1 as a possible D gene (5 bases). CDR1 MNHEY and CDR2 SVGAGI come from the germline V gene. The V end was cut by 0 bases, the J end by 1 base, with 7 bases between. CDR3 length: 15 amino acids.

This chain links TRBV6-2 or TRBV6-3 with TRBJ2-1; 7 nucleotides line up with TRBD2. Trimming at V came to 6 bases and at J to 0 bases, leaving 17 bases not matched to a gene. The CDR3 is 19 amino acids. Looked up from germline, CDR1 is MNHEY and CDR2 is SVGEGT. The CDR3 DNA reads TGTGCCAGCAGCTCACTAGCGTTCAAACGGAGGAGCTCCTACAATGAGCAGTTCTTC. The encoded protein is CASSSLAFKRRSSYNEQFF.

The rearrangement links TRBV3-1 (or the pseudogene TRBV3-2) to TRBJ1-2; D possibly corresponds to TRBD1 (5 bases). V lost 1 base to trimming and J lost 1 base, with 19 bases between them. Germline loops: CDR1 LGHDT, CDR2 YNNKEL (reference sequence). The CDR3 spans 18 residues. CDR3 bases: TGTGCCAGCAGCCAAGGAGTAAAGGGAGGACAAATTAACTATGGCTACACCTTC. Amino acid sequence: CASSQGVKGGQINYGYTF.

This clone was observed once. The rearrangement links TRBV4-3 to TRBJ1-4, with no clear D. Germline CDR1 and CDR2: LGHNA and YSLEER. CDR3 length: 17 residues. Trimming removed 1 base from V and 0 bases from J, with 12 bases in between. CDR3 nucleotides: TGCGCCAGCAGCCAAGGGCAACCGACTTCAACTAATGAAAAACTGTTTTTT. Its protein is CASSQGQPTSTNEKLFF.

This chain joins TRBV7-8 and TRBJ1-4, with D possibly being TRBD1 (5 bases). CDR3 length: 14 residues. The ends were cut back, 7 bases at V and 6 bases at J, with 15 bases in the middle. The germline gives CDR1 SGHVS, CDR2 FQNEAQ. CDR3 DNA sequence: TGTGCCAGCACCCGGACCCGGGGGGATGAAAAACTGTTTTTT. This sequence encodes CASTRTRGDEKLFF.

J is TRBJ1-2 and V is TRBV5-6, with TRBD1 matching 7 bases. The CDR3 totals 13 residues. The J segment lost 8 bases and the V segment lost 9 bases, leaving 13 bases of the junction unmatched. Looked up from germline, CDR1 is SGHDT and CDR2 is YYEEEE. In DNA, the CDR3 is TGTGCCACCCAAACCAGGGGGGCACGGGGCTACACCTTC. Amino acids: CATQTRGARGYTF.

The chain joins TRBV2 to TRBJ2-7; D possibly corresponds to TRBD2 (6 bases). The CDR3 length is 14 residues. Germline V lookup: CDR1 SNHLY, CDR2 FYNNEI. V was trimmed by 6 bases and J by 3 bases, leaving 15 bases between them. The CDR3 here is CASSTHFGSYEQYF. For the CDR3, the DNA is TGTGCCAGCAGCACCCATTTCGGGAGCTACGAGCAGTACTTC.

CDR3 sequence: CASLSGQGASGYTF. The CDR3, as DNA: TGTGCCAGCCTTTCGGGACAGGGGGCCAGTGGCTACACCTTC. The genes are TRBV25-1 and TRBJ1-2, with 12 bases identical to TRBD1. In germline, CDR1 is MGHDK, CDR2 SYGVNS. Losses at the gene ends were 8 bases for V and 7 bases for J; bases not matched to a gene: 8. The CDR3 is 14 residues long.

The rearrangement joins TRBV2 to TRBJ1-2; D perhaps matches TRBD1 (5 bases). The CDR3 sequence is 12 residues long. The V gene lost 7 bases and the J gene lost 8 bases, with 14 bases spanning the gap. Germline-derived CDR1 and CDR2 are SNHLY and FYNNEI. The CDR3 reads CASIWQGGGYTF. In DNA form, the CDR3 reads TGTGCCAGCATATGGCAGGGCGGAGGCTACACCTTC.

This clone was found once. The V gene is TRBV19, the J gene TRBJ1-2; TRBD1 aligns across 7 bases. Trimming cost V 9 bases and J 0 bases; bases outside gene matches: 7. This CDR3 region has 14 residues. Germline V gene sequence: CDR1 LNHDA, CDR2 SQIVND (reference sequence). Here the CDR3 DNA reads TGTGCCAGGGATCGGGACAGAGCTAACTATGGCTACACCTTC. Protein sequence: CARDRDRANYGYTF.